The 5 T cell receptor beta chains below come from one sample, sequenced in a study of CD8+ T cells in alopecia areata. Investigators isolated RNA and reverse transcribed it into cDNA to act as the sequencing template. The table came from immunoSEQ multiplex PCR; TCRdb's copy has only in-frame clones and leaves some out. The sample contains more than 100,000 clones, 55% of which appear only once. Input material: CD4+ T cells sorted from blood. These receptor sequences come from a human donor in good health.

The chain employs TRBV7-2 and TRBJ2-7; the D call may be TRBD1 or TRBD2 (6 bases each). Germline values: CDR1 SGHTA, CDR2 FQGNSA. The CDR3 is 16 residues long. V lost 1 base and J 2 bases, leaving 15 bases between the germline ends. CDR3 sequence reads: CASSLVGGLTTYEQYF. In nucleotides, the CDR3 is TGTGCCAGCAGCTTAGTTGGGGGGCTAACCACCTACGAGCAGTACTTC.

This chain connects TRBV25-1 to TRBJ1-1, with D tentatively TRBD1 (6 bases). The CDR3 totals 11 residues. Germline V gives CDR1 MGHDK, CDR2 SYGVNS. V lost 10 bases and J lost 5, with 11 bases in between. The CDR3 is CATQGWTEAFF. CDR3 nucleotides: TGTGCCACACAGGGTTGGACTGAAGCTTTCTTT.

This sequence joins TRBV29-1 and TRBJ1-5; 10 nucleotides line up with TRBD1. The V and J ends lost 0 bases and 7 bases, in that order; junction bases with no gene match: 12. Germline V gene lookup returns CDR1 SQVTM and CDR2 ANQGSEA. There are 17 residues in the CDR3. CDR3 region: CSVEDRCDRGPEQPQHF. The CDR3 nucleotides read TGCAGCGTTGAAGATCGATGTGACAGGGGGCCGGAACAGCCCCAGCATTTT.

The V call is TRBV27, the J call TRBJ1-5; D unclear. CDR3 length equals 11 residues. Trimming removed 5 bases from V and 5 bases from J, with 4 bases in between. CDR1 and CDR2 (germline): MNHEY, SMNVEV (reference sequence). CDR3 in DNA: TGTGCCAGCAGTCATCATCAGCCCCAGCATTTT. Its translation is CASSHHQPQHF.

The chain combines TRBV28 with TRBJ2-7, with 10 bases aligning to TRBD1. Per the germline V gene, CDR1 is MDHEN and CDR2 is SYDVKM. This CDR3 is built from 19 residues. J was trimmed by 1 base and V by 3 bases; bases with no gene match: 15. The CDR3: CASSFQGSWDRGSSYEQYF. In DNA form, the CDR3 reads TGTGCCAGCAGTTTCCAAGGGTCGTGGGACAGGGGCAGTTCCTACGAGCAGTACTTC.